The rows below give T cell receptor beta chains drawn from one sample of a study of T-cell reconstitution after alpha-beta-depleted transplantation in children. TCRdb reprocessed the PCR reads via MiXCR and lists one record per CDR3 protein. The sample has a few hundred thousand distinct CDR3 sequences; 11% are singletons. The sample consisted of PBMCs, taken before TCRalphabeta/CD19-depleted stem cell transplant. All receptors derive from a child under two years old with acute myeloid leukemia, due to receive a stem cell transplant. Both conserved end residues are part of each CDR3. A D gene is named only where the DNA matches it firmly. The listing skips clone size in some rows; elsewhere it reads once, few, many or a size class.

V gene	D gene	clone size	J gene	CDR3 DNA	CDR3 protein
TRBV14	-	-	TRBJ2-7	TGTGCCAGCAGCCAAGAACAGGGCAACGAGCAGTACTTC	CASSQEQGNEQYF
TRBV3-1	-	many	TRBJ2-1	TGTGCCAGCAGCCGCCGGGCCTCGCGTGGCAATGAGCAGTTCTTC	CASSRRASRGNEQFF
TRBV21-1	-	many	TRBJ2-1	TGTGCCAGCAGCCAGGACAGTCTCAATGAGCAGTTCTTC	CASSQDSLNEQFF
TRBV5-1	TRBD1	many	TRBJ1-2	TGCGCCACCAAAGAAGGGGGCGGCTATGGCTACACCTTC	CATKEGGGYGYTF
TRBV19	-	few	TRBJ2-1	TGTGCCAGTAGTATAAGGCCCCAGGGGCACAATGAGCAGTTCTTC	CASSIRPQGHNEQFF
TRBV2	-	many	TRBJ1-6	TGTGCCAGCAGTCCAAACGCCATCAGCAATGGGGATTCACCCCTCCACTTT	CASSPNAISNGDSPLHF
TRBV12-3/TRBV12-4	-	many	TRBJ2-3	TGTGCCAGCACACCTTCAGGGCGCACAGATACGCAGTATTTT	CASTPSGRTDTQYF
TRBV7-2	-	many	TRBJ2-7	TGTGCCAGCAGCTCCTGGCAGGCTAGCTCCTACGAGCAGTACTTC	CASSSWQASSYEQYF
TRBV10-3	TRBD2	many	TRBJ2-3	TGTGCCATCAGTGAGGCGACTAGCGGGGGGCGTGGAGATACGCAGTATTTT	CAISEATSGGRGDTQYF
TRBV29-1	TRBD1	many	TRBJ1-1	TGCAGCGTTGACAGGGGGCGGACTGAAGCTTTCTTT	CSVDRGRTEAFF
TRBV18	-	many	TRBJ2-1	TGTGCCAGCTCACCACGGGAGTACACTGGCAATGAGCAGTTCTTC	CASSPREYTGNEQFF
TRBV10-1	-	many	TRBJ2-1	TGCGCCAGCAGTGAGGGTAGATCCTACAATGAGCAGTTCTTC	CASSEGRSYNEQFF
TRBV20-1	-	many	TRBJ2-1	TGCAGTGCAAGAGGAGGAGCCGGGGGGCCCTACAATGAGCAGTTCTTC	CSARGGAGGPYNEQFF
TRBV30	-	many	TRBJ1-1	TGTGCCTGGAGTGTACGAGTTAGGGGGGAAGCTTTCTTT	CAWSVRVRGEAFF
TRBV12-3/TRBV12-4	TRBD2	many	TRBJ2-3	TGTGCCAGCAGCCCCCTCAGCGGGAGGCTTTGGACAGATACGCAGTATTTT	CASSPLSGRLWTDTQYF
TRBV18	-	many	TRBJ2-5	TGTGCCAGCTCCGGACAGTACCAAGAGACCCAGTACTTC	CASSGQYQETQYF
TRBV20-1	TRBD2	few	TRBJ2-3	TGCAGTGCTGGAACTAGCGGAGCCACCACAGATACGCAGTATTTT	CSAGTSGATTDTQYF
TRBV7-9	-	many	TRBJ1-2	TGTGCCAGCAGTCCTTCTGAGGTTGGCTACACCTTC	CASSPSEVGYTF
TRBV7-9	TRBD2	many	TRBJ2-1	TGTGCCAGCAGCTCGCGACTAGCGGGAGAAAGGAATGAGCAGTTCTTC	CASSSRLAGERNEQFF
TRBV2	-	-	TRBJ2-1	TGTGCCAGCAGTGTGGGGCAGCCTAGAATCTCCTACAATGAGCAGTTCTTC	CASSVGQPRISYNEQFF
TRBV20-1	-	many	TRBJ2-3	TGCAGTGCTAGGAGATATCCGAGGGCAGATACGCAGTATTTT	CSARRYPRADTQYF
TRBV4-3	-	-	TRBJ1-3	TGCGCCAGCAGCCAAGATCGGGGGAGAAACACCATATATTTT	CASSQDRGRNTIYF
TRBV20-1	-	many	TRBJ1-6	TGCAGTGCTAACCGGGACGGATATAATTCACCCCTCCACTTT	CSANRDGYNSPLHF
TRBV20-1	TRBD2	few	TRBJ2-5	TGCAGTGCTAGTCACCCGGGGGGACTTGGGACTAGCGGGAGTTCGAGGAAGACCCAGTACTTC	CSASHPGGLGTSGSSRKTQYF
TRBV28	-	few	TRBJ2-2	TGTGCCAGCAGACGGAAGCAATGGACCGGGGAGCTGTTTTTT	CASRRKQWTGELFF
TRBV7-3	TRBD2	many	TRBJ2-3	TGTGCCAGCAGCCCCGACGGGGGGGCGAGAGATACGCAGTATTTT	CASSPDGGARDTQYF
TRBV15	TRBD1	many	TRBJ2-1	TGTGCCACCAGCAGAGAACCTATAGACAGGGACAATGAGCAGTTCTTC	CATSREPIDRDNEQFF
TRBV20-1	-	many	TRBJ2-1	TGCAGTGCTAGAAGCTCTAGCCGGGTGTCCTACAATGAGCAGTTCTTC	CSARSSSRVSYNEQFF
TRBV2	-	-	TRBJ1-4	TGTGCCAGCAGGAGAGGAAACCGAAGTAATGAAAAACTGTTTTTT	CASRRGNRSNEKLFF
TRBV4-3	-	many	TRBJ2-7	TGCGCCAGCAGCCAAGTTCTCCTTAGCTCCTACGAGCAGTACTTC	CASSQVLLSSYEQYF
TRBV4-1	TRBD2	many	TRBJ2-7	TGCGCCAGCAGCCAAGATCTAGCGGGAGCGTCAAGGGAGCAGTACTTC	CASSQDLAGASREQYF
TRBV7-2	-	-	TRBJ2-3	TGTGCCAGCAGCTTAGATGGGAATACGCAGTATTTT	CASSLDGNTQYF
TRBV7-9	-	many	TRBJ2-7	TGTGCCAGCAGCTCGACCGGGACAAGCTCCTACGAGCAGTACTTC	CASSSTGTSSYEQYF
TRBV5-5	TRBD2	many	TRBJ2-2	TGTGCCAGCAGCTTGCAACTAGCGGGAGGTACCGGGGAGCTGTTTTTT	CASSLQLAGGTGELFF
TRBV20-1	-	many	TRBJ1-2	TGCAGTGCTAGATCGTTGAGTTTGGGGTATGGCTACACCTTC	CSARSLSLGYGYTF
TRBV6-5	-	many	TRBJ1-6	TGTGCCAGCAGTCCCCCTAATTCACCCCTCCACTTT	CASSPPNSPLHF
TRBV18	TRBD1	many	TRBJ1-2	TGTGCCAGCTCACCATATGCCACAGGGGGCCAGTCTAACTATGGCTACACCTTC	CASSPYATGGQSNYGYTF
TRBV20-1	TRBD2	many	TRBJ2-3	TGCAGTGCTAGATCCGTAGCGGGAGCTAGCACAGATACGCAGTATTTT	CSARSVAGASTDTQYF
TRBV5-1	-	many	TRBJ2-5	TGCGCCAGCAGCTTGGCGGGCAGTGCCCTACCCGCAGAGACCCAGTACTTC	CASSLAGSALPAETQYF
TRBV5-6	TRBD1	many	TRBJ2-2	TGTGCCAGCAGGTTGACAGGGACCGGGGAGCTGTTTTTT	CASRLTGTGELFF
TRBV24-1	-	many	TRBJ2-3	TGTGCCACCGGCAACTCACTAGGCACAGATACGCAGTATTTT	CATGNSLGTDTQYF
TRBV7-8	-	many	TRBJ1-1	TGTGCCAGCAGCTCCGTTGGGGCCAACACTGAAGCTTTCTTT	CASSSVGANTEAFF
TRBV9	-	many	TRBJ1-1	TGTGCCAGCAGCGTAGAGGCCCTGGGGGACACTGAAGCTTTCTTT	CASSVEALGDTEAFF
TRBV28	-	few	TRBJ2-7	TGTGCCAGCAACGGGGGCAGGGGCTACTACGAGCAGTACTTC	CASNGGRGYYEQYF
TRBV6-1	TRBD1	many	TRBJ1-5	TGTGCCAGCAGCCTATTGACAGGGGCGAGCAATCAGCCCCAGCATTTT	CASSLLTGASNQPQHF
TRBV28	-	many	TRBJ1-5	TGTGCCAGCAGCCATCGGGGGGCGTATAGCAATCAGCCCCAGCATTTT	CASSHRGAYSNQPQHF
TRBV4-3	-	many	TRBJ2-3	TGCGCCAGCAGCCAAGATCCTAGAGGGACAGATACGCAGTATTTT	CASSQDPRGTDTQYF
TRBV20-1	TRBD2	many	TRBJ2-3	TGCAGTGCTAGGCTTCCGGGGGGGCGTACAGATACGCAGTATTTT	CSARLPGGRTDTQYF
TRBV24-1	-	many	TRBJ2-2	TGTGCCACCAGCACCCAGACTACCCGGAACACCGGGGAGCTGTTTTTT	CATSTQTTRNTGELFF
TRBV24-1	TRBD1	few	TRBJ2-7	TGTGCCACCAGTGATTCTGGACAGGGGTACTACGAGCAGTACTTC	CATSDSGQGYYEQYF
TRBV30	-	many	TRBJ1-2	TGTGCCTGGAGTCGGCTCATTGTCGGCTACACCTTC	CAWSRLIVGYTF
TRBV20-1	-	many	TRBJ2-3	TGCAGTGCTAGAGCTACCTGGAGGGGGGCCGGTGACACAGATACGCAGTATTTT	CSARATWRGAGDTDTQYF
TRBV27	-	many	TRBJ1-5	TGTGCCAGCAGGGGGGTCTCATCTAATCAGCCCCAGCATTTT	CASRGVSSNQPQHF
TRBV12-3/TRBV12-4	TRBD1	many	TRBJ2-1	TGTGCCAGCAGATTACAGGGGGCCGGTTTGAATGAGCAGTTCTTC	CASRLQGAGLNEQFF
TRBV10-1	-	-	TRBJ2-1	TGCGCCAGCAGTGAGTCTCAGATGGACAATGAGCAGTTCTTC	CASSESQMDNEQFF
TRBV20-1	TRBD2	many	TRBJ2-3	TGCAGTGCTAACCTAGCGGGGGGCGCCACAGATACGCAGTATTTT	CSANLAGGATDTQYF
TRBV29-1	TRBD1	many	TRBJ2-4	TGCAGCGGACAGGGACGGGTGACCAAAAACATTCAGTACTTC	CSGQGRVTKNIQYF
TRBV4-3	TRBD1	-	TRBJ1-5	TGCGCCAGCAGCCAAGATCACAGGGGAACTCAGCCCCAGCATTTT	CASSQDHRGTQPQHF
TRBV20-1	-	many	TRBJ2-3	TGCAGTGCCCCGGTGTTCCGCGGGGCGGGTGGCACAGATACGCAGTATTTT	CSAPVFRGAGGTDTQYF
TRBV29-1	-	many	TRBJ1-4	TGCAGCGTTGAAGATAATGAAAAACTGTTTTTT	CSVEDNEKLFF